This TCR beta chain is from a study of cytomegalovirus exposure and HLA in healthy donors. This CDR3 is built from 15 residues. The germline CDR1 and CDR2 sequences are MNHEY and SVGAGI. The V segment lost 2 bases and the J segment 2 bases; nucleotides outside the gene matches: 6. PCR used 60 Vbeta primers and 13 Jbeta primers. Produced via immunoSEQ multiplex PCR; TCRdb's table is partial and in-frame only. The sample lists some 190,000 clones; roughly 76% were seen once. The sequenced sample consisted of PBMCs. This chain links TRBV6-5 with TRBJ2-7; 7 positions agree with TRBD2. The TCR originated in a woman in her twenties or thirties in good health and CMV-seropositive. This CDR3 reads CASSYEGGGAYEQYF. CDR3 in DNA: TGTGCCAGCAGTTACGAGGGTGGGGGGGCCTACGAGCAGTACTTC.